The rows below give T cell receptor beta chains drawn from one sample of a study of blood T cell repertoires in COVID-19. TCRdb keeps only in-frame clones here, not all; method: immunoSEQ multiplex PCR. This sample carries around 70,000 clones, roughly 87% of them seen once, and the ten largest clones take approximately 8.9%. The sequencing input was peripheral blood. The receptors here all came from an elderly man with acute or convalescent COVID-19. The conserved cysteine and the conserved F or W are not part of the CDR3 here.

j_gene: TRBJ2-3
v_gene: TRBV9
CDR3aa: ASSTPGVGPDTQY

j_gene: TRBJ2-3
v_gene: TRBV4-1
CDR3aa: ASSQDQPGRTGARGTQY

j_gene: TRBJ2-3
v_gene: TRBV2
CDR3aa: ASSLRQGVNGDTQY

j_gene: TRBJ1-6
v_gene: TRBV30
CDR3aa: AWSDRRRGPLH

j_gene: TRBJ2-7
v_gene: TRBV7-2
CDR3aa: ASSLASTGGDEQY

j_gene: TRBJ2-5
v_gene: TRBV6-5
CDR3aa: ASRGLAGVRETQY

j_gene: TRBJ2-1
v_gene: TRBV4-1
CDR3aa: ASNVRLSYYNEQF

j_gene: TRBJ2-1
v_gene: TRBV19
CDR3aa: ASSIGVIGENREQF

j_gene: TRBJ1-2
v_gene: TRBV18
CDR3aa: ASSPDRKYGYT

j_gene: TRBJ1-4
v_gene: TRBV7-9
CDR3aa: ASSTGTGLNEKLF

j_gene: TRBJ1-5
v_gene: TRBV30
CDR3aa: ACTQGPLLNQPQH

j_gene: TRBJ1-5
v_gene: TRBV6-6
CDR3aa: ASSPGQYRQPQH

j_gene: TRBJ1-2
v_gene: TRBV3-1/TRBV3-2
CDR3aa: ASSPTVDYGYT

j_gene: TRBJ2-2
v_gene: TRBV12-2
CDR3aa: ASRLARLASRTGELF

j_gene: TRBJ2-5
v_gene: TRBV3-1/TRBV3-2
CDR3aa: ASRSGLLGTQY

j_gene: TRBJ2-7
v_gene: TRBV2
CDR3aa: ASSDEVLSSYEQY

j_gene: TRBJ2-7
v_gene: TRBV19
CDR3aa: ASRKIRDKDYEQY

j_gene: TRBJ1-4
v_gene: TRBV5-4
CDR3aa: ASSPTLPSGNEKLF

j_gene: TRBJ1-4
v_gene: TRBV5-4
CDR3aa: ASSRDRGQEKLF

j_gene: TRBJ2-7
v_gene: TRBV24-1
CDR3aa: ATSDPRTGTINEQY

j_gene: TRBJ2-7
v_gene: TRBV9
CDR3aa: ASSVGQGLYEQY

j_gene: TRBJ2-2
v_gene: TRBV18
CDR3aa: ASSPAANTGELF

j_gene: TRBJ2-1
v_gene: TRBV5-1
CDR3aa: ASSLVGGGLSYNEQF

j_gene: TRBJ1-2
v_gene: TRBV27
CDR3aa: ASRWTGSSGGYT

j_gene: TRBJ2-7
v_gene: TRBV3-1/TRBV3-2
CDR3aa: ASSQQRGGEQY

j_gene: TRBJ1-2
v_gene: TRBV7-3
CDR3aa: ASSDQGGNYGYT

j_gene: TRBJ1-1
v_gene: TRBV28
CDR3aa: ASTLGVWYTEAF

j_gene: TRBJ2-7
v_gene: TRBV9
CDR3aa: ASSRRQGGDYEQY

j_gene: TRBJ1-1
v_gene: TRBV6-5
CDR3aa: ASRFMTENTEAF

j_gene: TRBJ1-5
v_gene: TRBV19
CDR3aa: ASSRQRGGNQPQH

j_gene: TRBJ2-2
v_gene: TRBV7-8
CDR3aa: ASSSREGQSTGELF

j_gene: TRBJ1-6
v_gene: TRBV15
CDR3aa: ATSVVDSPLH

j_gene: TRBJ2-1
v_gene: TRBV7-3
CDR3aa: ASSRQGSSYNEQF

j_gene: TRBJ2-4
v_gene: TRBV7-8
CDR3aa: ASSLPGDSNIQY

j_gene: TRBJ1-2
v_gene: TRBV19
CDR3aa: ASSAPKGISSYGYT

j_gene: TRBJ1-5
v_gene: TRBV6-5
CDR3aa: ASRVQGDSNQPQH

j_gene: TRBJ1-6
v_gene: TRBV6-5
CDR3aa: ASTRDRVNSPLH

j_gene: TRBJ1-1
v_gene: TRBV2
CDR3aa: ASSVQAMNTEAF

j_gene: TRBJ1-2
v_gene: TRBV9
CDR3aa: ASSEGLQENYGYT

j_gene: TRBJ1-1
v_gene: TRBV6-6
CDR3aa: ATNVGTGNPTEAF

j_gene: TRBJ1-3
v_gene: TRBV6-5
CDR3aa: ASKRQGSGNTIY

j_gene: TRBJ2-2
v_gene: TRBV7-6
CDR3aa: ASSVQGLGELF

j_gene: TRBJ2-7
v_gene: TRBV6-5
CDR3aa: ASSLGQGKYEQY

j_gene: TRBJ2-1
v_gene: TRBV19
CDR3aa: ASSPGRNFISYNEQF

j_gene: TRBJ2-2
v_gene: TRBV9
CDR3aa: ARSGQGNTGELF

j_gene: TRBJ1-1
v_gene: TRBV10-3
CDR3aa: AIRGTGGTEAF